This T cell receptor (beta chain) was captured in a study of T-cell reconstitution after alpha-beta-depleted transplantation in children. Note on this clonotype: As yet, its antigen is unknown.

Unique molecular identifiers tagged the TCRbeta library. In TCRdb, the PCR reads were re-called with MiXCR into one record per CDR3 protein. The data contain around 80,000 distinct CDR3 sequences, over 15% of them seen just once; the ten biggest clones take up 51%. Study-wide results and limits: By one year post-transplant, T-cell counts and diversity largely arose from T cells that were newly produced. After transplant, at about two months, alpha-beta T cells were reportedly derived from several hundred expanded graft clones.

The receptor comes from a male patient between 2 and 15 years old who had a stem cell transplant for acute lymphoblastic leukemia, so the T cells may come from the graft donor. This material consisted of PBMCs, mostly from graft donor cells, taken 360 days after TCRalphabeta/CD19-depleted stem cell transplant.

CDR3 nucleotides: TGTGCCAGCAGTTTGATGAGACAGGGGGTCCTCTCTGGAAACACCATATATTTT. Translation gives CASSLMRQGVLSGNTIYF. The chain couples TRBV12-3 or TRBV12-4 to TRBJ1-3; 9 bases line up with TRBD1. After removal of 3 bases from V and 0 bases from J, the junction contained 9 bases not matched to a gene. CDR3 length: 18 amino acids.